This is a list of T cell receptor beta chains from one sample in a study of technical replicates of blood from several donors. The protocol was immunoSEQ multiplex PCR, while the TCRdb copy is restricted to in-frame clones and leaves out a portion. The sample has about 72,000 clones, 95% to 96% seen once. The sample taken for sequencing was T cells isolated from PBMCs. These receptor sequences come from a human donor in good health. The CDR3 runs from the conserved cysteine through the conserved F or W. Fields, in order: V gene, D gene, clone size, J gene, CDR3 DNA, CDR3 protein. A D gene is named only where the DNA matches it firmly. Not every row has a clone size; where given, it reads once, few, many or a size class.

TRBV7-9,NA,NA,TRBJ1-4,TGTGCCAGCAGCTTTCAGGGGTCTAATGAAAAACTGTTTTTT,CASSFQGSNEKLFF
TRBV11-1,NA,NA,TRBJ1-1,TGTGCCAGCAGCTTAGTGGCCTCCCTCATGAACACTGAAGCTTTCTTT,CASSLVASLMNTEAFF
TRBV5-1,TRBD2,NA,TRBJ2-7,TGCGCCAGCAGCTTGGATCCTAGCGGGGGGGCCGTCACCTACGAGCAGTACTTC,CASSLDPSGGAVTYEQYF
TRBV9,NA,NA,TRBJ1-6,TGTGCCAGCAGCGTAGAACAGTATAATTCACCCCTCCACTTT,CASSVEQYNSPLHF
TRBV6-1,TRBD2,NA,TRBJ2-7,TGTGCCAGCTCCTACTGGACTAGCGGATACGAGCAGTACTTC,CASSYWTSGYEQYF
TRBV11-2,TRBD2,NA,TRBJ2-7,TGTGCCAGCAGCTCCCAGGGACTAGCGGACTTCTACGAGCAGTACTTC,CASSSQGLADFYEQYF
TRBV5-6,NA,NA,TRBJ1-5,TGTGCCAGCAGCTTGAGAGCCAGGGAAAAAAATCAGCCCCAGCATTTT,CASSLRAREKNQPQHF
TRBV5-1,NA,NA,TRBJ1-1,TGCGCCAGCAGCTTGGGCAGTAAGAACACTGAAGCTTTCTTT,CASSLGSKNTEAFF
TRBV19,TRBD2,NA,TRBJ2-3,TGTGCCAGTAGTCTTTCCTGGACTAGCGGGATCACAGATACGCAGTATTTT,CASSLSWTSGITDTQYF
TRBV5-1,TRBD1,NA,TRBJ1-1,TGCGCCAGCAGCCTAGGGACAGGGGTCTTGAACACTGAAGCTTTCTTT,CASSLGTGVLNTEAFF
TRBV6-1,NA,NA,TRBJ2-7,TGTGCCAGTGCGCCTGTCTTGAGCTACGAGCAGTACTTC,CASAPVLSYEQYF
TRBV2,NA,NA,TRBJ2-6,TGTGCCAGCAGGAAGGGACTCCGGGCGGACTCTGGGGCCAACGTCCTGACTTTC,CASRKGLRADSGANVLTF
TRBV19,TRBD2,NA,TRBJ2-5,TGTGCCAGTAGTAATAGCGGGAGTCGGGAGACCCAGTACTTC,CASSNSGSRETQYF
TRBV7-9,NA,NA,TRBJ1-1,TGTGCCAGCAGCTTAGTAGGCAGGGCTAACACTGAAGCTTTCTTT,CASSLVGRANTEAFF
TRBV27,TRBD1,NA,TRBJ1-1,TGTGCCAGCAGTTCAACAGGGGGTACTGAAGCTTTCTTT,CASSSTGGTEAFF
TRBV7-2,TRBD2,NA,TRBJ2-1,TGTGCCAGCAGCTTAGGTTCTAGCGGGCCTCCATCAAACAATGAGCAGTTCTTC,CASSLGSSGPPSNNEQFF
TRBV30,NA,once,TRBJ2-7,TGTGCCTGGAGTCCCAATTACGAGCAGTACTTC,CAWSPNYEQYF
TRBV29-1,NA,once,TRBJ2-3,TGCAGCGCCGAGAACCCGACACAGTATTTT,CSAENPTQYF
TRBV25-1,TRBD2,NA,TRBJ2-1,TGTGCCAGCAGTGAATTCACTAGCGGGGGAGAGCAGTTCTTC,CASSEFTSGGEQFF
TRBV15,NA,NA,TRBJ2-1,TGTGCCACCAGCAGAGCGGGGGTGAGGAGGGTAGAGCAGTTCTTC,CATSRAGVRRVEQFF
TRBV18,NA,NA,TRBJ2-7,TGTGCCAGCTCACCACGGGGAAGTCCGTTATCGGGGGAGCAGTACTTC,CASSPRGSPLSGEQYF
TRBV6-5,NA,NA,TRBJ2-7,TGTGCCAGCAGTCCATCCGGGACACCAGACTACGAGCAGTACTTC,CASSPSGTPDYEQYF
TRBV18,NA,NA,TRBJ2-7,TGTGCCAGCTCACCAGTGGCAGGGGTGAACGAGCAGTACTTC,CASSPVAGVNEQYF
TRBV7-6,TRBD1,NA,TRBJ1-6,TGTGCCAGCAGCTTAGCACGGATCCGGGACAGGGGATCACCCCTCCACTTT,CASSLARIRDRGSPLHF
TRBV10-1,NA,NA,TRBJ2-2,TGCGCCAGCAGCGATCCAGGGGCCGGGGAGCTGTTTTTT,CASSDPGAGELFF
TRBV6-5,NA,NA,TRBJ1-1,TGTGCCAGCAGTTACCTCGAGGGGGTAAGGAGGACTGAAGCTTTCTTT,CASSYLEGVRRTEAFF
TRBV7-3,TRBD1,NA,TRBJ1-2,TGTGCCAGCAGCTTAGGGACAGGGGGAAAAGGCTACACCTTC,CASSLGTGGKGYTF
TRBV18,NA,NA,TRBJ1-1,TGTGCCAGCTCACCCCTACAGACGGGGGTTTCCACTGAAGCTTTCTTT,CASSPLQTGVSTEAFF
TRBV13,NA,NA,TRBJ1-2,TGTGCCAGCAGCTTCTCTCTCTCGGAGTATGGCTACACCTTC,CASSFSLSEYGYTF
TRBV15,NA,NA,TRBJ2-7,TGTGCCACCAGCAGAGCTCGTAACGACAGGAAATACTTC,CATSRARNDRKYF
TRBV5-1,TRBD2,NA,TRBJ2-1,TGCGCCAGCAGCCCAAGCCGGGGGTTTAGCGGGGTTGAGCAGTTCTTC,CASSPSRGFSGVEQFF
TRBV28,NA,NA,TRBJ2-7,TGTGCCAGCGGTATAAACAGGGAGCAGTACTTC,CASGINREQYF
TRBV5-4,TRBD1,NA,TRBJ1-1,TGTGCCAGCGGGGGACAGGGGGCCGAAGCTTTCTTT,CASGGQGAEAFF
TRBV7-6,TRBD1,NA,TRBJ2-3,TGTGCCAGCAGCCCGCGACAGACAGGGTCGGCAGATACGCAGTATTTT,CASSPRQTGSADTQYF
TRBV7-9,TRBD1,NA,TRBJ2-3,TGTGCCAGCAGCTCCAACAGGGGGCAGACAGATACGCAGTATTTT,CASSSNRGQTDTQYF
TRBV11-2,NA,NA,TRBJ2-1,TGTGCCAGCAGCTTTATATCAGGGAATGAGCAGTTCTTC,CASSFISGNEQFF
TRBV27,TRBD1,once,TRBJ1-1,TGTGCCAGCAGTCCCCCCGGGACAGGGCTTTCTGGAGCTTTCTTT,CASSPPGTGLSGAFF
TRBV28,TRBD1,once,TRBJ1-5,TGTGCCAGCAGTTCTGGACAGGGGACGGGGCCCCAGCATTTT,CASSSGQGTGPQHF
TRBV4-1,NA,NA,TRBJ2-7,TGCGCCAGCAGCCAAAGTAGCAGCCTCGGGTCCTACGAGCAGTACTTC,CASSQSSSLGSYEQYF
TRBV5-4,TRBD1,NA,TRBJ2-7,TGTGCCAGCAGCCGAACAGGGGGCCTGATAAACGAGCAGTACTTC,CASSRTGGLINEQYF
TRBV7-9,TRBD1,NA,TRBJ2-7,TGTGCCAGCAGGACACCTGCCGGGACAGGGAGTTCCTACGAGCAGTACTTC,CASRTPAGTGSSYEQYF
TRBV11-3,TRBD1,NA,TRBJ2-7,TGTGCCAGCAGCCAAGACAGGGGTGGACTTTACGAGCAGTACTTC,CASSQDRGGLYEQYF
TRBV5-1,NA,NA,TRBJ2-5,TGCGCCAGCAGCTTGTTCGGGGGAAAGGAAGAGACCCAGTACTTC,CASSLFGGKEETQYF
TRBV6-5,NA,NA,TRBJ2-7,TGTGCCAGCAGGCCTATCCCGAACTACGAGCAGTACTTC,CASRPIPNYEQYF
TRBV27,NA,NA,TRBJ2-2,TGTGCCAGCAGTTTGCTAGAAACCGGGGAGCTGTTTTTT,CASSLLETGELFF
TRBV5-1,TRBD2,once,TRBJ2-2,TGCGCCAGCAGCCTAACTAGCGGGGAGTACACCGGGGAGCTGTTTTTT,CASSLTSGEYTGELFF
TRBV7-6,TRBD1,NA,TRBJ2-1,TGTGCCAGCAGCTTAAACATGGGACAGGGGGTTGGGGGAAATGAGCAGTTCTTC,CASSLNMGQGVGGNEQFF
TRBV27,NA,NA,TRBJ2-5,TGTGCCAGCAGTTCCCCTGGAGTGCATTGGGAGACCCAGTACTTC,CASSSPGVHWETQYF
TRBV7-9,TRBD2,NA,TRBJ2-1,TGTGCCAGCAGCGCTAACCTCGGGCTAGCGGATAACAATGAGCAGTTCTTC,CASSANLGLADNNEQFF
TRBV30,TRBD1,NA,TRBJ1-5,TGTGCCTGGAATCCGGACAGGGGGCAGCCCCAGCATTTT,CAWNPDRGQPQHF
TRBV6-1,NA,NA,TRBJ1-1,TGTGCCAGCGGGTTGGGGGGATCCACTGAAGCTTTCTTT,CASGLGGSTEAFF
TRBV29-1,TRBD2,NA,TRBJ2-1,TGCAGCGTTTTAGGGCGGGAGGATTCCTACAATGAGCAGTTCTTC,CSVLGREDSYNEQFF
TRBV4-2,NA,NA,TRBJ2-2,TGTGCCAGCAGCGGACAGAAAAGCACCGGGGAGCTGTTTTTT,CASSGQKSTGELFF